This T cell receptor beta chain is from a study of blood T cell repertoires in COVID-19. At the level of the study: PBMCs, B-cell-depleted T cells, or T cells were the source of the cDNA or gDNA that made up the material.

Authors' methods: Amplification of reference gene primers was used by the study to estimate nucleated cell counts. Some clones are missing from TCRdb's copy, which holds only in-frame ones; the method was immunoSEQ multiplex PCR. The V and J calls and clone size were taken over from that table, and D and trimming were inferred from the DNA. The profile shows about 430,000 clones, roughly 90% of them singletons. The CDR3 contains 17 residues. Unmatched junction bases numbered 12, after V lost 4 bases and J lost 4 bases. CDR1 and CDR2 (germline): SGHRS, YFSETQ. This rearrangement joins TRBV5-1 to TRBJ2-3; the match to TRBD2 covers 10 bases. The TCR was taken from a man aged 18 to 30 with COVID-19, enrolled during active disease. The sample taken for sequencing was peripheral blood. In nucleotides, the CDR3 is TGCGCCAGCAGCCCTTGGGAGCGGGGGGGCCGCGCAGATACGCAGTATTTT. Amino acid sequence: CASSPWERGGRADTQYF.